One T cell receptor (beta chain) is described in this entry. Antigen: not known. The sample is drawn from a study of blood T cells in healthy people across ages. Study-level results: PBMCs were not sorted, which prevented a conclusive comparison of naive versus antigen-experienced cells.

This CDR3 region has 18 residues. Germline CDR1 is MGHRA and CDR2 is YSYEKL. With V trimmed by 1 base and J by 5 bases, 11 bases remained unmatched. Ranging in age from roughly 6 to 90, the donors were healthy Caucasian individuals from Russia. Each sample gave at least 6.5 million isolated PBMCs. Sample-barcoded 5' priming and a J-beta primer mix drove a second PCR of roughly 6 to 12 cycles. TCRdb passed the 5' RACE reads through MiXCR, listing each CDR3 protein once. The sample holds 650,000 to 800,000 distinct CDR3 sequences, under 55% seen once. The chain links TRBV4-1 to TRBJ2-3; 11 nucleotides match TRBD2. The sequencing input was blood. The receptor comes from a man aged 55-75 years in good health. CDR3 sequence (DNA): TGCGCCAGCAGCCAAGTGGGGGGGGCTAGCGGGGGGAAAGATACGCAGTATTTT. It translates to CASSQVGGASGGKDTQYF.